The rows below give T cell receptor beta chains drawn from one sample of a study of metastatic and nonmetastatic thyroid tumors. TCRdb reprocessed the PCR reads via MiXCR. The sample carries around 34,000 clones, 15% to 20% recorded once. Sequenced sample: blood. The receptors derive from a female donor with papillary thyroid cancer or a benign thyroid nodule (not recorded which). Some clones in this sample may be carry-over from other donors' samples. The CDR3 runs from the conserved cysteine through the conserved F or W. D genes are given only for firm matches. Not all rows give a size; the values are once, few, many and, for expanded clones, a class.

CDR3aa,CDR3nt,j_gene,v_gene,abundance,d_gene
CAWSVLPNRRQQDGYNF,TGTGCCTGGAGTGTACTCCCCAACAGGCGGCAACAAGATGGCTACAACTTC,TRBJ1-2,TRBV30,.,.
CASSRQGSYNEQFF,TGTGCCAGCAGTCGACAGGGTTCCTACAATGAGCAGTTCTTC,TRBJ2-1,TRBV6-2/TRBV6-3,.,TRBD1
CSARGTGGSNSPLHF,TGCAGTGCTAGGGGGACAGGGGGTAGTAATTCACCCCTCCACTTT,TRBJ1-6,TRBV20-1,medium-sized,TRBD1
CASSATGQLNTQALF,TGCGCCAGCAGCGCAACGGGACAGCTGAACACTCAAGCTTTATTT,TRBJ1-1,TRBV5-1,.,TRBD1
CASSYTGANQPQHF,TGTGCCAGCAGTTATACAGGGGCGAATCAGCCCCAGCATTTT,TRBJ1-5,TRBV6-5,many,TRBD1
CASSPAGTTNYYEQYF,TGTGCCAGCAGCCCAGCCGGGACTACAAATTACTACGAGCAGTACTTC,TRBJ2-7,TRBV11-1,.,TRBD2
CASSLPPGQPQHF,TGTGCCAGCAGCTTGCCCCCCGGGCAGCCCCAGCATTTT,TRBJ1-5,TRBV7-2,many,.
CASSWWAEPGTDTQYF,TGTGCCAGCAGTTGGTGGGCGGAGCCCGGCACAGATACGCAGTATTTT,TRBJ2-3,TRBV28,few,.
CASSVSGLRVEQFF,TGTGCCAGCAGTGTTAGCGGGCTCAGGGTTGAGCAGTTCTTC,TRBJ2-1,TRBV12-3/TRBV12-4,few,TRBD2
CASSISVYGYTF,TGTGCCAGTAGTATCAGTGTCTATGGCTACACCTTC,TRBJ1-2,TRBV19,few,.
CASSQATGELFF,TGTGCCAGCAGCCAAGCGACCGGGGAGCTGTTTTTT,TRBJ2-2,TRBV3-1,medium-sized,.
CASRLAGVGYEQYF,TGCGCCAGCAGACTAGCGGGTGTTGGCTACGAGCAGTACTTC,TRBJ2-7,TRBV6-1,.,TRBD2